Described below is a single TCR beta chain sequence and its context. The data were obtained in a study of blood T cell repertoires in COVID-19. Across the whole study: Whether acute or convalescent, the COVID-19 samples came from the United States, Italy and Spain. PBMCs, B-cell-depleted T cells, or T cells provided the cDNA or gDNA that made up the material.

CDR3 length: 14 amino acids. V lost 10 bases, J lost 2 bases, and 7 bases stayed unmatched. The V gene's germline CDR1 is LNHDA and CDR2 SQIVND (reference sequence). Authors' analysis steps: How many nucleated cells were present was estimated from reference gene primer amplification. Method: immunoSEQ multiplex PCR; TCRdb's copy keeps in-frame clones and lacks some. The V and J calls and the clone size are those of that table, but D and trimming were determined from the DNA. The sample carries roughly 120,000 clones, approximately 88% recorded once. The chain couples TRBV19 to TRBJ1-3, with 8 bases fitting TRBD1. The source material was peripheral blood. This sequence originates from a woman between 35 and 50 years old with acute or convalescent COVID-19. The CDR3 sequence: CATRLTGAGNTIYF. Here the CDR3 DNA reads TGTGCCACCCGATTGACAGGGGCTGGAAACACCATATATTTT.